This TCR beta chain was recorded in a study of T cell responses to AZD1222 COVID-19 vaccine. Produced via immunoSEQ multiplex PCR; TCRdb's table is partial and in-frame only. The profile covers some 150,000 clones, with about 90% appearing a single time and roughly 3.4% taken by the ten largest. As to this clone: Antigen: not known.

The study, taken as a whole, reports: White British ancestry dominated among donors, who included more females, and clonal diversity was possibly underestimated. Dominant at 160-218 and 743-854, vaccine-associated CD4 TCRs also spanned spike. It was only after the peak T cell response that any repertoires were sampled.

Germline V gives CDR1 SGHKS, CDR2 YYEKEE (reference sequence). V was cut by 4 bases and J by 0 bases, with 18 bases left in between. The CDR3 loop spans 17 amino acids. This clonotype was sampled from an adult who received the AZD1222 COVID-19 vaccine. Sequencing was performed on peripheral blood, taken 28 days after the second AZD1222 dose. The chain uses TRBV5-5 and TRBJ2-3; D could derive from TRBD1 or TRBD2 (5 bases each). The DNA for the CDR3 is TGTGCCAGCAGCCCCGGGGTCCTGGGGCCTAGCACAGATACGCAGTATTTT. It codes for CASSPGVLGPSTDTQYF.